This T cell receptor beta chain was captured by sequencing in a study of T cell repertoires in cytomegalovirus infection. Across the study: Epitope selection comprised recently identified HLA-C-restricted CMV epitopes and well-studied HLA-B-restricted CMV epitopes. Study conclusions and caveats: Ex vivo responses were dominated by HLA-C-restricted CMV-specific TCR beta clonotypes. Totalled public TCR beta family frequency picked out people who carried CMV plus the relevant HLA.

Germline CDR1 MNHEY, CDR2 SVGAGI. CDR3 size: 13 residues. Trimming removed 0 bases from V and 5 bases from J, with 7 bases in between. TCRdb recomputed calls from the reads with MiXCR, one row per CDR3 protein. Of about half a million distinct CDR3 sequences in the sample, 30% to 40% were seen once. Turning to this clonotype: Its antigen is undetermined.

The rearrangement uses TRBV6-5 and TRBJ2-5, with D possibly matching TRBD2 (5 bases). This TCR was sampled from a human donor in good health (CMV status not recorded). Some clones in this sample may be carry-over from other donors' samples. The sequencing here drew on cultured PBMCs, taken from culture after CMV antigen stimulation. This CDR3 is CASSYSTGETQYF. CDR3 sequence (DNA): TGTGCCAGCAGTTACTCCACGGGGGAGACCCAGTACTTC.